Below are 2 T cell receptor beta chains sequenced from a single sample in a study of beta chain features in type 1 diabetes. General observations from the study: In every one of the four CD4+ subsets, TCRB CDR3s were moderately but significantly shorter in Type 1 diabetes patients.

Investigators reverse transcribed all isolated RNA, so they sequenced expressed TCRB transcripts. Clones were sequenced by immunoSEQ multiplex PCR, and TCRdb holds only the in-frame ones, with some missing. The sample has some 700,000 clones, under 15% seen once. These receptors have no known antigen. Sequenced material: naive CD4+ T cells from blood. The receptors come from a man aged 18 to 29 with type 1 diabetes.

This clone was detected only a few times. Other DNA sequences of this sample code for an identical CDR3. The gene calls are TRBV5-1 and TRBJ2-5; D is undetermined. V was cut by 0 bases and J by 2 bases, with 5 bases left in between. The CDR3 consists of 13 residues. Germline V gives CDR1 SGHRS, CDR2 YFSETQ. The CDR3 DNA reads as TGCGCCAGCAGCTTGGGTCAACAAGAGACCCAGTACTTC. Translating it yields CASSLGQQETQYF.

CDR3 sequence: CASSVDGGLGQPQHF. The CDR3 DNA reads as TGTGCCAGCAGCGTAGATGGGGGCTTGGGTCAGCCCCAGCATTTT. V gene TRBV9 combines with J gene TRBJ1-5; possibly TRBD1 for D (6 bases). The CDR3 runs 15 residues. V lost 0 bases to trimming and J lost 6 bases, with 13 bases between them. From germline, CDR1 is SGDLS and CDR2 YYNGEE.